The 2 T cell receptor beta chains below were found in one sample sequenced in a study of response to subunit inactivated influenza vaccine (dated by TCRdb to about 2018). The label giving this sample's time point can be read as: approximately 45 days after influenza vaccine administration. The library was made by RT-PCR. The listed sequencing device is Illumina HiSeq 2500. Through fastp at Q25 and MiXCR, TCRdb rebuilt clones from the public reads, retaining in-frame beta chains. When rows share a CDR3 protein, they turn into one entry using the most common DNA and genes. This sample lists more than 400,000 distinct CDR3 sequences; 11% were detected once. The ten largest clonotypes hold roughly 12% of the sample. The source material was PBMCs from blood, sampled 45 days after vaccination. These TCRs come from a man aged 45-60 years who received an inactivated influenza vaccine. Donor details come from another sample of the same person, matched by shared clones.

The chain links TRBV24-1 to TRBJ2-2; D not resolved. The germline CDR1 and CDR2 sequences are KGHDR and SFDVKD. V shed 0 bases and J shed 3 bases, with 10 bases lying between them. The CDR3 is 16 amino acids. In DNA form, the CDR3 reads TGTGCCACCAGTGATTTGCTGGGATCCGACACCGGGGAGCTGTTTTTT. Translated, it gives CATSDLLGSDTGELFF.

This clonotype was detected ten times or more. V and J are TRBV6-2 or TRBV6-3 and TRBJ2-3, with D perhaps TRBD1 (6 bases). This CDR3 comprises 16 residues. Trimming stripped 2 bases from V and 2 bases from J, with 14 bases between. Germline assignment: CDR1 MNHEY and CDR2 SVGEGT. CDR3 region: CASSYRTDLNTDTQYF. CDR3 coding DNA: TGTGCCAGCAGTTACAGGACAGACCTAAACACAGATACGCAGTATTTT.